Sequencing of this TCR beta chain was carried out in a study of shared clonotypes between healthy human individuals (dated by TCRdb to between 2020 and 2021). Regarding the study in general: The cohort comprised a couple of women and a few men aged 18 to 49 years. Per donor, three plates each were used for CD4 naive and CD4 memory, two for CD8 naive, and one for CD8 memory. Blood TCR repertoires of about five healthy adults were deeply sequenced to estimate repertoire size and the extent of clonotype sharing between individuals. To increase sequencing depth and limit assay-specific biases, TCR repertoire library preparation and sequencing were carried out by different laboratories using diverse techniques. Each donor's leukapheresis produced roughly between roughly 0.85 and 9 billion PBMCs.

Healthy HIV-negative adults with no recently reported acute infections or vaccinations were included as donors. Every donor was a Caucasian adult residing in Nashville, Tennessee, USA. CD4+ T cells were enriched by magnetic negative selection, after which naive cells were positively selected on CD45RA and the negative fraction was taken as the memory subset. Blood was obtained by leukapheresis, after which PBMCs were separated by Ficoll-Histopaque density gradient centrifugation and cryopreserved in liquid nitrogen vapor phase. Analytical flow cytometry was used to check the purity and quantity of every magnetically sorted T cell population. From each sorted fraction, genomic DNA was isolated and quantified by UV absorbance on a Nanodrop 2000c. Here is what the overall study found, with its caveats: Compared with non-shared clonotypes, the clonotypes found in all four sorted-subset donors had higher generation probabilities. Pairwise subsampling indicated that sequencing depth was expected to affect the degree of clonotype sharing among donors. Sharing across several donors was observed for roughly 5% of naive CD4, less than 4% of naive CD8, 2.3% of memory CD4, and around 0.42% of memory CD8 clonotypes. Because the study included only a small number of donors, the genetic and exposure-history diversity represented was limited. Even with the large sequencing depth, rarefaction of the sorted-subset datasets indicated that sequencing was incomplete. Sampling was restricted to blood, and TCR repertoires in tissues likely differ from the TCR repertoires found in blood. Naive subsets generally had larger estimated clonotype richness than memory subsets did.

TCR CDR3 regions were amplified from genomic DNA by multiplex PCR using the deep immunoSEQ assay. For each cell subset, the extracted genomic DNA was distributed evenly across all wells of several immunoSEQ 96-well plates, and each plate served as one replicate. Each replicate PCR for sorted subsets received 150 to 250 ng genomic DNA, equal to roughly 33,000 T cell genomes. Purified libraries were measured with a Qubit 3.0 fluorometer, size-checked on a Bioanalyzer 2100, and measured again with the KAPA Library Quantification kit. Every immunoSEQ 96-well plate was sequenced on a dedicated single-read 150-cycle Illumina NextSeq 550 flow cell. The authors' pipeline ran thus. Because the immunoSEQ output included only junctional sequences and no quality scores, the filtering could not be the same as the filtering used for full-length reads. Sequences were annotated with PyIR, a Python wrapper for IgBLAST v1.9, and V/J genes and CDR3 were assigned using IMGT germline references. Reads were removed for weak V/J assignments (E-value above 1e-6), missing CDR3, stop codons, out-of-frame junctions, or ambiguous translated residues. V3J clonotypes were defined as sequences sharing the same inferred V gene, J gene, and CDR3 amino acid sequence. Percentage overlap between repertoires was calculated by dividing the number of shared unique clonotypes by the size of the smaller repertoire. Richness of each repertoire was evaluated using RTK rarefaction, the Chao1 estimator, and Recon v2.1 estimates of unobserved clonotypes. OLGA was used to compute generation probabilities for all TCRbeta clonotypes that the gDNA method yielded from a handful of donors. TCRdb provides this immuneACCESS table in a form limited to in-frame rearrangements. Some clones are lacking; in checked studies, under half of them reflect an unresolved V gene, and why the rest are absent is not known. V and J calls and clone size are copied from that table; D and trimming were computed from the DNA. Recorded for this sample are under 2,500,000 clones; under 97% of them occurred a single time. Of the sample, approximately 0.13% falls within the top ten clones.

In regard to this clone: Its antigen is unknown. No per-base quality is available; no much larger clone lies one base away.

The germline V gene (reference sequence) provides CDR1 LNHDA and CDR2 SQIVND. The CDR3 starts with the cysteine, ends with the phenylalanine, and has 14 residues. The CDR3 DNA has 42 bases and is translated from base 1. Unmatched junction bases come to 6, with V trimmed by 5 bases and J by 6 bases. Recombination joined TRBV19 with TRBJ1-4, with TRBD1 matching 7 junction bases. Input material: naive CD4+ T cells sorted from blood. This specimen's cell subset or site label, per the study, means: CD45RA+ positively selected. The clonotype comes from a man aged 18 to 29 in good health. The CDR3 reads as follows: CASSHTGADEKLFF. Here is the DNA: TGTGCCAGTAGTCATACAGGGGCAGATGAAAAACTGTTTTTT. Reference TRBV19 and TRBJ1-4 genes cover what lies past the CDR3, so the full variable domain is DGGITQSPKYLFRKEGQNVTLSCEQNLNHDAMYWYRQDPGQGLRLIYYSQIVNDFQKGDIAEGYSVSREKKESFPLTVTSAQKNPTAFYLCASSHTGADEKLFFGSGTQLSVL.